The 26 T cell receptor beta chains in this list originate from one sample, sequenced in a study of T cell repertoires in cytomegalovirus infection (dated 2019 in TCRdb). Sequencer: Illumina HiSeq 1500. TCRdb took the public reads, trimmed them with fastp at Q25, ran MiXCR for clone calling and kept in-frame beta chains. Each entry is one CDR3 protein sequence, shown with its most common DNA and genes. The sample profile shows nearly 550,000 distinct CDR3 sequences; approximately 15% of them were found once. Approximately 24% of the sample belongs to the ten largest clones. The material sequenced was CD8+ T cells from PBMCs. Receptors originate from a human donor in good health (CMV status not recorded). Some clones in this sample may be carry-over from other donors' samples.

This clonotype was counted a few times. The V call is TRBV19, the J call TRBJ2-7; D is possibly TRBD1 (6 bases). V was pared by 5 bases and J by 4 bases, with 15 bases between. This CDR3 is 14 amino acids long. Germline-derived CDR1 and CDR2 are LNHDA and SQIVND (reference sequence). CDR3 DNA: TGTGCCAGTAGTCGCCCAGGGGATGAGTACGAGCAGTACTTC. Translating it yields CASSRPGDEYEQYF.

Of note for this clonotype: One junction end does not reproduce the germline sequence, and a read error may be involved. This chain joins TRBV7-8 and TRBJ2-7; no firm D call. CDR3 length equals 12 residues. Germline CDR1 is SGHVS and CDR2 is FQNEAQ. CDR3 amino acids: CASSPRPYVQYF. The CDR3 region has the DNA TGTGCCAGCAGCCCACGCCCATACGTGCAGTACTTC.

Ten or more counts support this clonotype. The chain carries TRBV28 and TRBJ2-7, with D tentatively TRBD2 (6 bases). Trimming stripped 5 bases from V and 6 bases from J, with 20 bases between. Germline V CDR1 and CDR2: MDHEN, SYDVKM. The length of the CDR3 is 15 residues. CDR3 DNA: TGTGCCAGCAGTAGGACAACGGGAGCGGCCCTCGAGCAGTACTTC. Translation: CASSRTTGAALEQYF. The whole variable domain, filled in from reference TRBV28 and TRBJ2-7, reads DVKVTQSSRYLVKRTGEKVFLECVQDMDHENMFWYRQDPGLGLRLIYFSYDVKMKEKGDIPEGYSVSREKKERFSLILESASTNQTSMYLCASSRTTGAALEQYFGPGTRLTVT.

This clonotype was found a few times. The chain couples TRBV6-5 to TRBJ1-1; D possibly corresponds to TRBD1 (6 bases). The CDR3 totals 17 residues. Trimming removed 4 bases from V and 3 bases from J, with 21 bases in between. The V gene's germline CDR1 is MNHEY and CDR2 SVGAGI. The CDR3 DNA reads TGTGCCAGCAGTTCATTAGAGACAGGACCGGGTGACACTGAAGCTTTCTTT. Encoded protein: CASSSLETGPGDTEAFF.

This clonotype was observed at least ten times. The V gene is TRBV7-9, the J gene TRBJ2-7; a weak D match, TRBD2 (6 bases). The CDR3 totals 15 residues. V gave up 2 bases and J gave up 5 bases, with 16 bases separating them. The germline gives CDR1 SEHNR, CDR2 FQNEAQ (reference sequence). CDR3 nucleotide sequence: TGTGCCAGCAGCTTAACGTCGGAGGGTGGCCACGAGCAGTACTTC. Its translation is CASSLTSEGGHEQYF. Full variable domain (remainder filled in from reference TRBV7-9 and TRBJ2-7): DTGVSQNPRHKITKRGQNVTFRCDPISEHNRLYWYRQTLGQGPEFLTYFQNEAQLEKSRLLSDRFSAERPKGSFSTLEIQRTEQGDSAMYLCASSLTSEGGHEQYFGPGTRLTVT.

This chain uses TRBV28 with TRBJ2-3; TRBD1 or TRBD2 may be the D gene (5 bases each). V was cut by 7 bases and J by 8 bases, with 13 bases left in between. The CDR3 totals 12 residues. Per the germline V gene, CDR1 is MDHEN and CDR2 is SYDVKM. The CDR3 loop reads CASTLEGSTQYF. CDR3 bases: TGTGCCAGCACCCTAGAGGGGAGTACGCAGTATTTT.

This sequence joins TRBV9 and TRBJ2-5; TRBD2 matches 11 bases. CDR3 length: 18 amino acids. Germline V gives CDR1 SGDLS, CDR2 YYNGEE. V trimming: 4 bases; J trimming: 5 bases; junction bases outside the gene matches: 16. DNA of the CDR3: TGTGCCAGCAGCCCGCCGGGACTAGCGGACCACGCGGTGGAGACCCAGTACTTC. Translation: CASSPPGLADHAVETQYF.

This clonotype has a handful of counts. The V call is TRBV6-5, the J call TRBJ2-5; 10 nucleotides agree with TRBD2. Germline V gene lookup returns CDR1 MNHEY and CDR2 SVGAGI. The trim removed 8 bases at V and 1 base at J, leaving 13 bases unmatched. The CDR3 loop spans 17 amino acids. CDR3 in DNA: TGTGCCAGCGGGGTTACTAGAGCTAGCGGGGGCCAAGAGACCCAGTACTTC. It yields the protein CASGVTRASGGQETQYF.

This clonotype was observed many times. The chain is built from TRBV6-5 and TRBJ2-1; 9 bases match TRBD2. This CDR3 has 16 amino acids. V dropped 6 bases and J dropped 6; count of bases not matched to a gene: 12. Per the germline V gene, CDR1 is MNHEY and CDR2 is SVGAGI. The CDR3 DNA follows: TGTGCCAGCAGGCTCTCCGTAGCGGGGGCGTTCAATGAGCAGTTCTTC. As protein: CASRLSVAGAFNEQFF.

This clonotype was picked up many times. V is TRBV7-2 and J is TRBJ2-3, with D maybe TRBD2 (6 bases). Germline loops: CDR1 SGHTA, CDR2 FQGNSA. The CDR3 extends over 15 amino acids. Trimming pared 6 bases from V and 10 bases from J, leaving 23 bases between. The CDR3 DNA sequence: TGTGCCAGCAGGGCTACTTCGGGACTCCTAAACGCGCAGTATTTT. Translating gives CASRATSGLLNAQYF.

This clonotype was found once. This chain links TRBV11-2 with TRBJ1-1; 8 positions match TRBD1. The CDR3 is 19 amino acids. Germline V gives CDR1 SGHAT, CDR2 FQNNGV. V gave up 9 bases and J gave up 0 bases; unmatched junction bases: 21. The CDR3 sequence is CARSLESADREYMNTEAFF. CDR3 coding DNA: TGTGCCAGAAGCCTAGAATCCGCGGACAGGGAATATATGAACACTGAAGCTTTCTTT.

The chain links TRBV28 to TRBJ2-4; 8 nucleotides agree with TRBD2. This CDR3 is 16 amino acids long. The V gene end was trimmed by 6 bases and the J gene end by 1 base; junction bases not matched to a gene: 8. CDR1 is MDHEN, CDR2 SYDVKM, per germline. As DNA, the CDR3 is TGTGCCAGCAGCCCTCTCGGGGGGGCGGCCAAAAACATTCAGTACTTC. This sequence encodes CASSPLGGAAKNIQYF. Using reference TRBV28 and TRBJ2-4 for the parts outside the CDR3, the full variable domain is DVKVTQSSRYLVKRTGEKVFLECVQDMDHENMFWYRQDPGLGLRLIYFSYDVKMKEKGDIPEGYSVSREKKERFSLILESASTNQTSMYLCASSPLGGAAKNIQYFGAGTRLSVL.

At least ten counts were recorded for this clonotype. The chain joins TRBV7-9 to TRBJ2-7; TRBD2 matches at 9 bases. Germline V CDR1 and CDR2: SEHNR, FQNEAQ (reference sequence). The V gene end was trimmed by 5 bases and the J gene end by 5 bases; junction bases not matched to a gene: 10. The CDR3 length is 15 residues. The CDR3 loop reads CASSHLLAGLDEQYF. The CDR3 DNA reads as TGTGCCAGCAGCCACCTTCTAGCGGGATTGGACGAGCAGTACTTC. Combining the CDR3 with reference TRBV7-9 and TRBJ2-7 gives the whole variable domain DTGVSQNPRHKITKRGQNVTFRCDPISEHNRLYWYRQTLGQGPEFLTYFQNEAQLEKSRLLSDRFSAERPKGSFSTLEIQRTEQGDSAMYLCASSHLLAGLDEQYFGPGTRLTVT.

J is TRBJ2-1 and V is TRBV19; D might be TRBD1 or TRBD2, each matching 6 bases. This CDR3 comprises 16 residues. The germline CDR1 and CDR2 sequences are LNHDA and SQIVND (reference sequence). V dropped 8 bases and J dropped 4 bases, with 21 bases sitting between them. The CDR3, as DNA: TGTGCCAGTTTCGGGGGAGACAGGACCGAGTACAATGAGCAGTTCTTC. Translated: CASFGGDRTEYNEQFF.

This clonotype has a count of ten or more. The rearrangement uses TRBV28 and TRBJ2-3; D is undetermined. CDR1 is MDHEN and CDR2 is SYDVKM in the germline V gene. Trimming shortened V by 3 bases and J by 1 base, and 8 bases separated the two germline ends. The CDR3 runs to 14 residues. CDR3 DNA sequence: TGTGCCAGCAGTTTTAGAAGGGGCACAGATACGCAGTATTTT. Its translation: CASSFRRGTDTQYF. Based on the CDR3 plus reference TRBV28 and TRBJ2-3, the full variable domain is DVKVTQSSRYLVKRTGEKVFLECVQDMDHENMFWYRQDPGLGLRLIYFSYDVKMKEKGDIPEGYSVSREKKERFSLILESASTNQTSMYLCASSFRRGTDTQYFGPGTRLTVL.

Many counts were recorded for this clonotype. In DNA form, the CDR3 reads TGTGCCAGCACCCCTGGAGGGGCAGGAAACATTCAGTACTTC. This sequence encodes CASTPGGAGNIQYF. The chain employs TRBV12-3 or TRBV12-4 and TRBJ2-4; D possibly corresponds to TRBD2 (6 bases). Trimming took off 7 bases at V and 6 bases at J, with 16 bases between the two ends. The CDR3 runs to 14 residues.

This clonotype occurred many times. CDR3 nucleotide sequence: TGTGCCAGCAGCCTAGCGGGGGAAGGGAATTCACCCCTCCACTTT. It specifies CASSLAGEGNSPLHF. This chain joins TRBV11-2 and TRBJ1-6; maybe TRBD1 (5 bases). V was clipped by 5 bases and J by 7 bases, with 15 bases between them. The CDR3 contains 15 residues. Germline CDR1 is SGHAT and CDR2 is FQNNGV.

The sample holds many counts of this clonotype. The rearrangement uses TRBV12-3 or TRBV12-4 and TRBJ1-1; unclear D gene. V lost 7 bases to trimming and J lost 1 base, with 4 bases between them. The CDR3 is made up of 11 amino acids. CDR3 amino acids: CASTGNTEAFF. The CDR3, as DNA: TGTGCCAGCACAGGGAACACTGAAGCTTTCTTT.

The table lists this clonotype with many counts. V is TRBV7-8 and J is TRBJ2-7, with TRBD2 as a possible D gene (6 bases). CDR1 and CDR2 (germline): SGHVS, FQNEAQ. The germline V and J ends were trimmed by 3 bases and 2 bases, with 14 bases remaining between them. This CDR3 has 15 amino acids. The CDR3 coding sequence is TGTGCCAGCAGCTTTAACGGACGCGGGGCCTACGAGCAGTACTTC. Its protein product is CASSFNGRGAYEQYF.

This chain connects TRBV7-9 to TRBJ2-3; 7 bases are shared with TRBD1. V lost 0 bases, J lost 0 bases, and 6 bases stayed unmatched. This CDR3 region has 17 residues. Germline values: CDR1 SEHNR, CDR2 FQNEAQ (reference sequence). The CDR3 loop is CASSLAQRGPSTDTQYF. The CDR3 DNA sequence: TGTGCCAGCAGCTTAGCGCAAAGGGGGCCTAGCACAGATACGCAGTATTTT.

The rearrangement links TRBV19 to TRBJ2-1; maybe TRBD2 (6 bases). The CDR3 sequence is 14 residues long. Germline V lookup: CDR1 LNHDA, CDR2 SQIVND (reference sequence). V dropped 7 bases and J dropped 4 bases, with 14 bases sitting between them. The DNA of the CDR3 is TGTGCCAGTAATGAGGCGGGAAGGTACAATGAGCAGTTCTTC. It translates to CASNEAGRYNEQFF.

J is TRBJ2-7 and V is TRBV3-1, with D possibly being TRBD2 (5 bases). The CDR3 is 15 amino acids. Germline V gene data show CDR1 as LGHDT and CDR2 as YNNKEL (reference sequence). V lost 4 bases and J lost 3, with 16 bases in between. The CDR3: CASSRTRERIYEQYF. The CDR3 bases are TGTGCCAGCAGCCGAACCCGGGAACGGATCTACGAGCAGTACTTC.

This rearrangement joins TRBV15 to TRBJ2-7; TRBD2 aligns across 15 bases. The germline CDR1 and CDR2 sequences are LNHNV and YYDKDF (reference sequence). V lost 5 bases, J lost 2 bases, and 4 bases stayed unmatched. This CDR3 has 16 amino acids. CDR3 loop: CATSRGTSGGTYEQYF. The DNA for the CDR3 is TGTGCCACCAGCCGAGGGACTAGCGGGGGGACCTACGAGCAGTACTTC. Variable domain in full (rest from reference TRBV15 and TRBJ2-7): DAMVIQNPRYQVTQFGKPVTLSCSQTLNHNVMYWYQQKSSQAPKLLFHYYDKDFNNEADTPDNFQSRRPNTSFCFLDIRSPGLGDTAMYLCATSRGTSGGTYEQYFGPGTRLTVT.

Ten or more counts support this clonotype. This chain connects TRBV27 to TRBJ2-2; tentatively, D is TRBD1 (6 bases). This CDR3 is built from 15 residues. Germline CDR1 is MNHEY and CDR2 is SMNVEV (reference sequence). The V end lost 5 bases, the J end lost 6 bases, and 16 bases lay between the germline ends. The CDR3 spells CASSGGRGVAGELFF. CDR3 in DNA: TGTGCCAGCAGTGGGGGCAGGGGAGTAGCCGGGGAGCTGTTTTTT.

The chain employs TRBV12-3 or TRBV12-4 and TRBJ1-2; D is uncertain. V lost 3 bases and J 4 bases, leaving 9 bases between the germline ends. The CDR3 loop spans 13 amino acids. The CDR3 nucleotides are TGTGCCAGCAGTTTCCAATCTGTCTATGGCTACACCTTC. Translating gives CASSFQSVYGYTF.

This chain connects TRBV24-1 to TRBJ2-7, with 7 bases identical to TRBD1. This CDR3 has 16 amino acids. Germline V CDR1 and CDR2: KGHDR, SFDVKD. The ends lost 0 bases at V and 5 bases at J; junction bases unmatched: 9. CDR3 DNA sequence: TGTGCCACCAGTGATTTGCAGTCACAGGGGATCCACGAGCAGTACTTC. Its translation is CATSDLQSQGIHEQYF.